This TCR beta chain was identified during a study of naive and memory T cell subsets. Study-wide results and limits: Delayed type IV hypersensitivity infiltration was taken to explain higher tuberculin-site TCR counts.

Specified treatment: skin biopsy from PPD injection site in Mantoux-positive individual. Input was about 1 to 1,100 ng of DNase-treated total RNA without cell sorting. An oligonucleotide containing a UMI was ligated to the 3' end of TCR cDNA. Individuals with a positive Mantoux test gave biopsies from PPD-injected skin. This clonotype was seen more than once but under ten times. Its antigen is as yet unknown. With 2 bases removed from V and 7 bases from J, the gap between germline ends came to 11 bases. The CDR3 loop spans 14 amino acids. Germline V gives CDR1 MNHNS, CDR2 SASEGT. Alpha and beta constant region primers primed reverse transcription for blood and skin samples. TCRdb used MiXCR to reprocess the UMI-ligation and nested PCR reads, holding one entry per CDR3 protein. The repertoire consists of 15,000 to 20,000 distinct CDR3 sequences, with less than 9.5% occurring once and the leading ten covering approximately 6.3%.

V usage is TRBV6-1 and J usage is TRBJ2-2; no clear D gene. This sample comprised skin, obtained from a tuberculin skin test site. The receptor was derived from an adult in good health. For the CDR3, the DNA is TGTGCCAGCAGTGAATACAGAAGGGACGGGGAGCTGTTTTTT. It specifies CASSEYRRDGELFF.